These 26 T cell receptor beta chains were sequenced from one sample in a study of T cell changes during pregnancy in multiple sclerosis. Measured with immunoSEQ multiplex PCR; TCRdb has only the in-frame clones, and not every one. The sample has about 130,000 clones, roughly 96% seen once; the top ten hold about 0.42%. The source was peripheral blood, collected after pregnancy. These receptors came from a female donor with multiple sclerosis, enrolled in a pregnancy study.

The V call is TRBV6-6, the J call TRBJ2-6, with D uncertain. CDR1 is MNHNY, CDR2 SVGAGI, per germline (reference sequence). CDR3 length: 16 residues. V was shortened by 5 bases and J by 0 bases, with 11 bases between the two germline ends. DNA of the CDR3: TGTGCCAGCAGTATATGGGCCAGCTCTGGGGCCAACGTCCTGACTTTC. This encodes CASSIWASSGANVLTF.

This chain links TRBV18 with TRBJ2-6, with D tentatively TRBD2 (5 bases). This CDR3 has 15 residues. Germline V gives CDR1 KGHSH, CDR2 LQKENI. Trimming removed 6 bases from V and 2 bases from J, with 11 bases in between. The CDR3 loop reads CASSEGRTGANVLTF. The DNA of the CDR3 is TGTGCCAGCTCCGAGGGTCGTACTGGGGCCAACGTCCTGACTTTC.

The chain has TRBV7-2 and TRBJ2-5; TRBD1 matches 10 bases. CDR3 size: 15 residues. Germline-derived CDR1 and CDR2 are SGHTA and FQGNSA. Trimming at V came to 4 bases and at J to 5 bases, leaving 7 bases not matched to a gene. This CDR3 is CASSSQTDRGETQYF. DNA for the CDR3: TGTGCCAGCAGCTCGCAGACGGACAGGGGGGAGACCCAGTACTTC.

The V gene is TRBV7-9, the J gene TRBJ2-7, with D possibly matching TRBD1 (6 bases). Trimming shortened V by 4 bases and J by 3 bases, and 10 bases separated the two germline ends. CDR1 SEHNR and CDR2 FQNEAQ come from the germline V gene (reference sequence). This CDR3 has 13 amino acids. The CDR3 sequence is CASSSTDSYEQYF. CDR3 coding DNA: TGTGCCAGCAGCTCGACGGACAGCTACGAGCAGTACTTC.

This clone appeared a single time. The CDR3 DNA sequence: TGTGCCAGCTCTCCCCCACAGGGGATGGGCAATCAGCCCCAGCATTTT. Translation gives CASSPPQGMGNQPQHF. The V gene is TRBV6-4, the J gene TRBJ1-5; 7 bases match TRBD1. Germline assignment: CDR1 MRHNA and CDR2 SNTAGT. V trimming: 8 bases; J trimming: 2 bases; junction bases outside the gene matches: 12. This CDR3 is built from 16 residues.

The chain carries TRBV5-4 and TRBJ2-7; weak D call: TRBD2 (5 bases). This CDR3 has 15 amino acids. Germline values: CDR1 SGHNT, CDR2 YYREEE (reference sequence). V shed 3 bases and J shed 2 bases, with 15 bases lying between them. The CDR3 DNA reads TGTGCCAGCAGCTCCCCCCGAGGGTCGACCTACGAGCAGTACTTC. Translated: CASSSPRGSTYEQYF.

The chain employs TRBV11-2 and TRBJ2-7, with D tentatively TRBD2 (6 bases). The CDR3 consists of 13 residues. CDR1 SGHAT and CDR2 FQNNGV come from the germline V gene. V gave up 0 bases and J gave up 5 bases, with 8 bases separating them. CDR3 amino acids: CASSLEWGDEQYF. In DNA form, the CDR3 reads TGTGCCAGCAGCTTAGAATGGGGGGACGAGCAGTACTTC.

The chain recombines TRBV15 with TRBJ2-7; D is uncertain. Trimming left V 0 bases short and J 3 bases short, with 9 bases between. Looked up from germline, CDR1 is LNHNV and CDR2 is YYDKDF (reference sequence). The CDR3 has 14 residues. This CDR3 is CATSRETPSYEQYF. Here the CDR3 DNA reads TGTGCCACCAGCAGAGAGACGCCTAGCTACGAGCAGTACTTC. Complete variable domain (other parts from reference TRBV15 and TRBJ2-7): DAMVIQNPRYQVTQFGKPVTLSCSQTLNHNVMYWYQQKSSQAPKLLFHYYDKDFNNEADTPDNFQSRRPNTSFCFLDIRSPGLGDTAMYLCATSRETPSYEQYFGPGTRLTVT.

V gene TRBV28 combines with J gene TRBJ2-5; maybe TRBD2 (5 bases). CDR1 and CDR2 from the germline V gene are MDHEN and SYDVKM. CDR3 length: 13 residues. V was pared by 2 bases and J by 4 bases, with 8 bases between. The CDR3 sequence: CASSLKLGETQYF. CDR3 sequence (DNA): TGTGCCAGCAGTTTAAAACTAGGAGAGACCCAGTACTTC.

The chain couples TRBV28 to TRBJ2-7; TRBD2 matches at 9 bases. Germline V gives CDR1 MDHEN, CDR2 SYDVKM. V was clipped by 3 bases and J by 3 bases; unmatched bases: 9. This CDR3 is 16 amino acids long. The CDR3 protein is CASSFSPLAGNYEQYF. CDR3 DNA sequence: TGTGCCAGCAGTTTTTCCCCACTAGCGGGCAACTACGAGCAGTACTTC.

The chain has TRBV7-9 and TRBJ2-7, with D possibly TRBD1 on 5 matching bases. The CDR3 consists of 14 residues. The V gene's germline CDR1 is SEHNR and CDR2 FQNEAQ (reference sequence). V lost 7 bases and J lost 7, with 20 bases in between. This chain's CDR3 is CASTSGWDPREQYF. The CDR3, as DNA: TGTGCCAGCACCTCAGGGTGGGATCCTAGGGAGCAGTACTTC.

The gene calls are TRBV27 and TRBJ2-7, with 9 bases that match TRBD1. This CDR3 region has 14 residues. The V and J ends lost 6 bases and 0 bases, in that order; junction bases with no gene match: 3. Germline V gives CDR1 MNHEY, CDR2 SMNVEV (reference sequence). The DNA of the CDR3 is TGTGCCAGCAGGCAGACAGGGGGCTCCTACGAGCAGTACTTC. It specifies CASRQTGGSYEQYF.

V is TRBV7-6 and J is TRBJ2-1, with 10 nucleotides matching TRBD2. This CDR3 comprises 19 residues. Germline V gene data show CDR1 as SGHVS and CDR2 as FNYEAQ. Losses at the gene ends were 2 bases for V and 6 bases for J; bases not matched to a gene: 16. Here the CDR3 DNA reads TGTGCCAGCAGCTTAATAACGGCTCAGCCTAGCGGGAGAATCAATGAGCAGTTCTTC. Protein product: CASSLITAQPSGRINEQFF.

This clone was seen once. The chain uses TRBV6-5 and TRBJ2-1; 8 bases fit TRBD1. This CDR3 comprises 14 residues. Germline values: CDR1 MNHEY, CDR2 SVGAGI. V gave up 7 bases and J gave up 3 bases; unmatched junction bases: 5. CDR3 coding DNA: TGTGCCAGCAACGACAGGGGATACTACAATGAGCAGTTCTTC. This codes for CASNDRGYYNEQFF.

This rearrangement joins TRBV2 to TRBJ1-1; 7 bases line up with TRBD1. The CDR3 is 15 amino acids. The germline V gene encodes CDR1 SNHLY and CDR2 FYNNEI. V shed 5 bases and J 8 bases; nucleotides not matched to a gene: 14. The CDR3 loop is CASSFSQQGTREAFF. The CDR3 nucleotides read TGTGCCAGCAGTTTTAGCCAACAGGGGACTCGGGAAGCTTTCTTT.

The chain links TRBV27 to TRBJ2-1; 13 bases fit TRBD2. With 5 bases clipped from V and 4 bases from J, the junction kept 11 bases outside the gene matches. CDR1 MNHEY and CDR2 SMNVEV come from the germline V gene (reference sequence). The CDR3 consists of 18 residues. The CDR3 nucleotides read TGTGCCAGCAGTCCGCTGACTAGCGGGAGGCCCCATTACAATGAGCAGTTCTTC. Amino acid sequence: CASSPLTSGRPHYNEQFF.

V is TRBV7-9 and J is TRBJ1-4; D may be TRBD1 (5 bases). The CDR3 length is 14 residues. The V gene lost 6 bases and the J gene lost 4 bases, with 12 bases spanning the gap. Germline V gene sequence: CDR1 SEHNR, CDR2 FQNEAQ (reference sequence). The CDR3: CASRNQGFNEKLFF. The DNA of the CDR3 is TGTGCCAGCAGGAACCAGGGTTTTAATGAAAAACTGTTTTTT.

CDR3 sequence reads: CASSWDTNTEAFF. DNA for the CDR3: TGTGCCAGCAGCTGGGACACAAACACTGAAGCTTTCTTT. The V gene is TRBV11-3, the J gene TRBJ1-1; D is perhaps TRBD1 (6 bases). With 4 bases removed from V and 2 bases from J, the gap between germline ends came to 8 bases. The germline V gene has CDR1 SGHNT and CDR2 YENEEA. This CDR3 is 13 amino acids long. The whole variable domain, filled in from reference TRBV11-3 and TRBJ1-1, reads EAGVVQSPRYKIIEKKQPVAFWCNPISGHNTLYWYLQNLGQGPELLIRYENEEAVDDSQLPKDRFSAERLKGVDSTLKIQPAELGDSAVYLCASSWDTNTEAFFGQGTRLTVV.

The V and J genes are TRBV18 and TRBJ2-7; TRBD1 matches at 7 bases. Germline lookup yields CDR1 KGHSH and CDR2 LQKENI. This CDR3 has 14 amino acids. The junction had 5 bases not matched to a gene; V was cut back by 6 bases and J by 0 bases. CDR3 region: CASSLGGTSYEQYF. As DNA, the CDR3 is TGTGCCAGCTCCCTAGGGGGCACCTCCTACGAGCAGTACTTC.

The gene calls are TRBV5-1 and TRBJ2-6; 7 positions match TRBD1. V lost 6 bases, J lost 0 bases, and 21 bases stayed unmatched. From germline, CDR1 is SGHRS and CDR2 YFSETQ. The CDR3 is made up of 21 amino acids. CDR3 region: CASTIYFRGLSMSSGANVLTF. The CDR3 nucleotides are TGCGCCAGCACCATCTACTTCAGGGGGTTGAGTATGAGCTCTGGGGCCAACGTCCTGACTTTC.

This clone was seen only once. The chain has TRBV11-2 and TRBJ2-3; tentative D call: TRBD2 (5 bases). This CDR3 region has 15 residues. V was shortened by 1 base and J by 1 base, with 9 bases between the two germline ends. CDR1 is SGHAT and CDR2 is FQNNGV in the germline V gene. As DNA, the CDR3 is TGTGCCAGCAGCTTAGTGCTGGGAGGCACAGATACGCAGTATTTT. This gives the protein CASSLVLGGTDTQYF.

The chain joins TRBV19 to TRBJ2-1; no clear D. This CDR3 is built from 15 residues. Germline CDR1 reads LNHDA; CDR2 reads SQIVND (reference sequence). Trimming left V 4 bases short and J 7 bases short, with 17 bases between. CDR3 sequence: CASSTRQSAENEQFF. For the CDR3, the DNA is TGTGCCAGTAGTACGCGGCAAAGTGCGGAGAATGAGCAGTTCTTC.

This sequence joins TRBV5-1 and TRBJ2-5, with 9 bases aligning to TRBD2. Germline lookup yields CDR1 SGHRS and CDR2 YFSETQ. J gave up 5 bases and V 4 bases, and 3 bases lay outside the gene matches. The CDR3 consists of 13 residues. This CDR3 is CASSPSGRETQYF. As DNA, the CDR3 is TGCGCCAGCAGCCCAAGCGGGAGGGAGACCCAGTACTTC.

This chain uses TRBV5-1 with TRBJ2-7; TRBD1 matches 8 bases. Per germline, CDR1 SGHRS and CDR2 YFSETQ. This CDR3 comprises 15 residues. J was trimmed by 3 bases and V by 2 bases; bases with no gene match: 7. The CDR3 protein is CASSFGAGGLYEQYF. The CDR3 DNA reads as TGCGCCAGCAGCTTCGGGGCAGGGGGCCTCTACGAGCAGTACTTC.

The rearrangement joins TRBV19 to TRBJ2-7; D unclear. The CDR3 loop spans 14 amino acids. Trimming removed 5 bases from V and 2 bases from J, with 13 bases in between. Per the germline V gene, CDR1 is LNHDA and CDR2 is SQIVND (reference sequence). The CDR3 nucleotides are TGTGCCAGTAGTGCCTCGAGCCGGGCCTACGAGCAGTACTTC. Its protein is CASSASSRAYEQYF.

Written as DNA, the CDR3 is TGTGCCAGTAGCATTGACAGGGCCTATAGCAATCAGCCCCAGCATTTT. This gives the protein CASSIDRAYSNQPQHF. The chain employs TRBV19 and TRBJ1-5; 7 nucleotides match TRBD1. V trimming: 6 bases; J trimming: 0 bases; junction bases outside the gene matches: 8. CDR1 and CDR2 from the germline V gene are LNHDA and SQIVND (reference sequence). The CDR3 has 16 amino acids.